Reported below is one TCR beta chain. The donors, healthy adults who were HIV-negative, had experienced no recent acute infections or vaccinations. The record originates from a study of shared clonotypes between healthy human individuals. Background on the study: CD8 memory received one plate per donor, CD8 naive two, CD4 memory three and CD4 naive three.

Under the authors' procedure: Junction-only sequences without quality scores were provided by ImmunoSEQ, so filtering was different. TCRdb keeps only in-frame clones here, not all; method: immunoSEQ multiplex PCR. V and J calls and clone size come straight from that table; D and trimming were deduced from the DNA. The sample yields about 1 million clones, approximately 76% seen once. Trimming stripped 1 base from V and 4 bases from J, with 6 bases between. The germline V gene has CDR1 LNHDA and CDR2 SQIVND (reference sequence). The CDR3 totals 13 residues. This sequence was found in a man aged 18 to 29 in good health. Specimen: memory CD4+ T cells sorted from blood. Subset: CD45RA-negative fraction. The rearrangement joins TRBV19 to TRBJ2-3; D possibly corresponds to TRBD2 (6 bases). The CDR3 loop reads CASSIGRADTQYF. The CDR3 nucleotides read TGTGCCAGTAGTATAGGGAGGGCAGATACGCAGTATTTT.